This T cell receptor beta chain derives from a study of cytomegalovirus exposure and HLA in healthy donors. This clone was picked up a small number of times. No antigen is known for it. Germline CDR1 reads SNHLY; CDR2 reads FYNNEI. V was pared by 4 bases and J by 0 bases, with 11 bases of the junction left unmatched. This CDR3 spans 17 amino acids. General observations from the study: In a later analysis, TCR beta V- and J-gene trimming showed a link to a missense DCLRE1C variant. Data from an earlier analysis indicated that most TCR beta V segments were productive either about 87% or about 30% of the time.

13 Jbeta primers and 60 Vbeta primers were used for the PCR. Here immunoSEQ multiplex PCR was the method, and the copy in TCRdb shows in-frame clones only, minus some. The sample consists of 150,000 to 200,000 clones, roughly three quarters of them appearing once. The TCR sequence derives from a woman aged 25 to 39 in good health and CMV-seropositive. What was sequenced was PBMCs. This chain links TRBV2 with TRBJ2-7; TRBD1 matches 8 bases. The CDR3 here is CASSGGRTQGDSYEQYF. The DNA for the CDR3 is TGTGCCAGCAGTGGAGGGAGGACACAGGGGGACTCCTACGAGCAGTACTTC.